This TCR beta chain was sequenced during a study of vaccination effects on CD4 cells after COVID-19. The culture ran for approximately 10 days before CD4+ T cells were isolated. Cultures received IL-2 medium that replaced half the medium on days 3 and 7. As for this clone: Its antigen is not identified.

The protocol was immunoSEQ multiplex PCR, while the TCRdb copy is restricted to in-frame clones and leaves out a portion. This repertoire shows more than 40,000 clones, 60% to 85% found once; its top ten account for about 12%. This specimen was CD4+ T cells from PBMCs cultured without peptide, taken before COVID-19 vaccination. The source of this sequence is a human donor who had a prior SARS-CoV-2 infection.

The CDR3 DNA sequence: TGTGCCAGCAGCCAAGACAGAGCGGGAGATACCCAGTACTTC. Translation: CASSQDRAGDTQYF. The chain uses TRBV3-1 (or the pseudogene TRBV3-2) and TRBJ2-5, with 8 bases matching TRBD2. Trimming cost V 0 bases and J 8 bases; bases outside gene matches: 5. The germline V gene encodes CDR1 LGHDT and CDR2 YNNKEL (reference sequence). The CDR3 is 14 residues long.